Shown below are 19 T cell receptor beta chains from a single sample sequenced in a study of early T cells in non-severe SARS-CoV-2 infection. Using its own MiXCR run on the 5' RACE reads, TCRdb lists one record per CDR3 protein. The top ten hold more than 15% of the sample, which has approximately 64,000 distinct CDR3 sequences, 20% to 25% seen once. The sequences come from whole blood, collected at baseline. Receptors originate from an adult who was a healthcare worker with PCR-confirmed SARS-CoV-2 infection or an uninfected control (not recorded which).

The V and J genes are TRBV5-1 and TRBJ2-7; 10 bases line up with TRBD1. J was trimmed by 6 bases and V by 4 bases; bases with no gene match: 10. Germline V gene lookup returns CDR1 SGHRS and CDR2 YFSETQ. The CDR3 contains 15 residues. Here the CDR3 DNA reads TGCGCCAGCAGCCGCGGAGGGACAGGGGATCCCGAGCAGTACTTC. Its translation: CASSRGGTGDPEQYF.

In this sample, this clonotype turned up a few times. This chain joins TRBV3-1 and TRBJ2-5, with 7 positions matching TRBD2. The germline CDR1 and CDR2 sequences are LGHDT and YNNKEL (reference sequence). Unmatched junction bases numbered 12, after V lost 2 bases and J lost 12 bases. This CDR3 contains 14 residues. Here the CDR3 reads CASSQLTSPRGKYF. CDR3 in DNA: TGTGCCAGCAGCCAATTGACTAGCCCCCGGGGGAAGTACTTC.

A few counts support this clonotype. The chain uses TRBV5-5 and TRBJ2-7, with 9 nucleotides matching TRBD1. The V gene end was trimmed by 4 bases and the J gene end by 2 bases; junction bases not matched to a gene: 7. The CDR3 contains 15 residues. Per germline, CDR1 SGHKS and CDR2 YYEKEE (reference sequence). The CDR3 region has the DNA TGTGCCAGCAGCCCGACAGGGGGACGAGCCTACGAGCAGTACTTC. It codes for CASSPTGGRAYEQYF.

In this sample, this clonotype turned up a few times. This sequence joins TRBV29-1 and TRBJ2-5, with TRBD2 matching 10 bases. The CDR3 has 14 residues. Trimming removed 6 bases from V and 1 base from J; junction bases left unmatched: 5. CDR1 is SQVTM, CDR2 ANQGSEA, per germline. CDR3 bases: TGCAGCGTCGGAAGGACTAGCGGCCAAGAGACCCAGTACTTC. Protein product: CSVGRTSGQETQYF.

V is TRBV9 and J is TRBJ1-2; the D is unclear. There are 12 residues in the CDR3. The V gene's germline CDR1 is SGDLS and CDR2 YYNGEE. The ends were cut back, 2 bases at V and 8 bases at J, with 10 bases in the middle. DNA of the CDR3: TGTGCCAGCAGCGTTAGTGGTTACGGCTACACCTTC. Protein: CASSVSGYGYTF.

The chain links TRBV10-3 to TRBJ2-1, with D possibly being TRBD2 (6 bases). Germline CDR1 is ENHRY and CDR2 is SYGVKD. The CDR3 runs to 14 residues. V was pared by 0 bases and J by 9 bases, with 12 bases between. CDR3 in DNA: TGTGCCATCAGTGAGTCCAATACCGGGGGTGAGCAGTTCTTC. As protein: CAISESNTGGEQFF.

The chain couples TRBV5-1 to TRBJ1-1, with 7 bases fitting TRBD1. The ends lost 5 bases at V and 7 bases at J; junction bases unmatched: 8. This CDR3 has 13 amino acids. Germline CDR1 and CDR2: SGHRS and YFSETQ. CDR3 region: CASSRGTDNEAFF. The CDR3 DNA follows: TGCGCCAGCAGTCGTGGGACAGACAATGAAGCTTTCTTT.

This clonotype was detected a few times. The genes are TRBV6-2 or TRBV6-3 and TRBJ2-7, with 10 nucleotides matching TRBD2. Germline-derived CDR1 and CDR2 are MNHEY and SVGEGT. V was pared by 8 bases and J by 4 bases, with 5 bases of the junction left unmatched. The CDR3 length is 13 residues. CDR3 nucleotide sequence: TGTGCCAGCGAGCTAGCGGGGGTGTACGAGCAGTACTTC. Translated, it gives CASELAGVYEQYF.

This chain connects TRBV9 to TRBJ1-1; 7 positions match TRBD1. This CDR3 spans 13 amino acids. Germline CDR1 and CDR2: SGDLS and YYNGEE. V was clipped by 4 bases and J by 6 bases; unmatched bases: 6. CDR3: CASSPQGTAEAFF. The CDR3 coding sequence is TGTGCCAGCAGCCCCCAGGGGACAGCTGAAGCTTTCTTT.

This clonotype is a singleton in its sample. The V gene is TRBV19, the J gene TRBJ2-7; D is uncertain. Trimming took off 5 bases at V and 1 base at J, with 9 bases between the two ends. This CDR3 is built from 13 residues. Germline values: CDR1 LNHDA, CDR2 SQIVND (reference sequence). CDR3 loop: CASSSQLSYEQYF. CDR3 nucleotide sequence: TGTGCCAGTAGTTCCCAGCTTTCCTACGAGCAGTACTTC.

The J gene is TRBJ2-7, the V gene TRBV4-1; a weak D match, TRBD1 (6 bases). The germline gives CDR1 MGHRA, CDR2 YSYEKL. With 3 bases removed from V and 0 bases from J, the gap between germline ends came to 9 bases. This CDR3 spans 14 amino acids. CDR3 DNA sequence: TGCGCCAGCAGCCAGACAGGAGCCTCCTACGAGCAGTACTTC. This translates into CASSQTGASYEQYF.

This chain links TRBV9 with TRBJ2-3, with D possibly TRBD1 on 7 matching bases. CDR1 and CDR2 from the germline V gene are SGDLS and YYNGEE. The CDR3 consists of 13 residues. V was shortened by 6 bases and J by 5 bases, with 13 bases between the two germline ends. The CDR3 DNA reads as TGTGCCAGCAACTTTCAGGGGGGAGATACGCAGTATTTT. Translating it yields CASNFQGGDTQYF.

This clonotype has only a few counts. The chain links TRBV4-1 to TRBJ1-3; unclear D gene. Germline CDR1 reads MGHRA; CDR2 reads YSYEKL. Trimming cost V 1 base and J 5 bases, with 12 bases left between them. The CDR3 contains 15 residues. The CDR3 region has the DNA TGCGCCAGCAGCCAAGTAATAGGTCCCCGAAACACCATATATTTT. It yields the protein CASSQVIGPRNTIYF.

This clonotype has a handful of counts. This CDR3 is CASSQAWGGHEQFF. DNA of the CDR3: TGTGCCAGCAGCCAAGCCTGGGGGGGACATGAGCAGTTCTTC. V and J are TRBV3-1 and TRBJ2-1, with 7 bases fitting TRBD2. V dropped 1 base and J dropped 8; count of bases not matched to a gene: 5. Per the germline V gene, CDR1 is LGHDT and CDR2 is YNNKEL (reference sequence). There are 14 residues in the CDR3.

The chain has TRBV30 and TRBJ2-1; 11 bases align to TRBD1. Unmatched junction bases numbered 3, after V lost 5 bases and J lost 6 bases. The CDR3 consists of 13 residues. Germline values: CDR1 GTSNPN, CDR2 SVGIG (reference sequence). In nucleotides, the CDR3 is TGTGCCTGGGGACAGGGGGCTGGCAATGAGCAGTTCTTC. This gives the protein CAWGQGAGNEQFF.

The J gene is TRBJ2-1, the V gene TRBV20-1; possible D gene TRBD2, 6 bases. This CDR3 is built from 13 residues. V gave up 3 bases and J gave up 14 bases, with 20 bases separating them. The germline CDR1 and CDR2 sequences are DFQATT and SNEGSKA (reference sequence). The CDR3 spells CSASSGDGAGKFF. DNA for the CDR3: TGCAGTGCTAGTTCGGGGGACGGGGCCGGCAAGTTCTTC.

This clonotype was observed a handful of times. The chain is built from TRBV2 and TRBJ2-7; TRBD1 aligns across 8 bases. Looked up from germline, CDR1 is SNHLY and CDR2 is FYNNEI. The CDR3 covers 15 residues. With V trimmed by 6 bases and J by 1 base, 8 bases remained unmatched. CDR3 sequence reads: CASSTTDRGSYEQYF. CDR3 DNA sequence: TGTGCCAGCAGCACCACTGACAGGGGTTCCTACGAGCAGTACTTC.

This chain links TRBV7-3 with TRBJ2-1; 8 positions agree with TRBD2. The CDR3 totals 15 residues. The J segment lost 8 bases and the V segment lost 3 bases, leaving 9 bases of the junction unmatched. Germline CDR1 and CDR2: SGHTA and FQGTGA. The CDR3, as DNA: TGTGCCAGCAGCTTCATAGCGGGGACTGGGCATGAGCAGTTCTTC. Residues: CASSFIAGTGHEQFF. The whole variable domain, filled in from reference TRBV7-3 and TRBJ2-1, reads GAGVSQTPSNKVTEKGKYVELRCDPISGHTALYWYRQSLGQGPEFLIYFQGTGAADDSGLPNDRFFAVRPEGSVSTLKIQRTERGDSAVYLCASSFIAGTGHEQFFGPGTRLTVL.

The rearrangement joins TRBV7-9 to TRBJ2-7, with TRBD2 matching over 8 bases. Germline V gene lookup returns CDR1 SEHNR and CDR2 FQNEAQ (reference sequence). Trimming at V came to 3 bases and at J to 5 bases, leaving 6 bases not matched to a gene. The CDR3 runs 14 residues. CDR3: CASSFAGTRNEQYF. DNA for the CDR3: TGTGCCAGCAGCTTTGCCGGGACTAGAAACGAGCAGTACTTC.